The 28 T cell receptor beta chains reported below all come from one sample, sequenced in a study of blood T cell repertoires in COVID-19. Sequencing was performed with immunoSEQ multiplex PCR; in TCRdb, only in-frame clones are kept and a portion is missing. The sample holds approximately 250,000 clones, 86% seen once. Sequenced material: peripheral blood. The origin of the receptors is a middle-aged man with active or convalescent COVID-19.

This chain uses TRBV11-3 with TRBJ2-3, with TRBD2 as a possible D gene (5 bases). This CDR3 region has 16 residues. Germline V CDR1 and CDR2: SGHNT, YENEEA. Trimming cost V 9 bases and J 8 bases, with 27 bases left between them. The CDR3 is CASRPRASSPGSTQYF. CDR3 DNA sequence: TGTGCCAGTCGACCAAGGGCTAGCAGCCCGGGGAGTACGCAGTATTTT.

The rearrangement links TRBV28 to TRBJ1-5; 7 bases are a match to TRBD1. This CDR3 comprises 14 residues. Germline V CDR1 and CDR2: MDHEN, SYDVKM. J lost 1 base, V lost 9 bases, and 6 bases had no gene match. CDR3 in amino acids: CASVRGLSNQPQHF. CDR3 bases: TGTGCCAGTGTGAGGGGGCTGAGCAATCAGCCCCAGCATTTT.

The gene calls are TRBV5-6 and TRBJ2-7, with TRBD1 matching over 12 bases. J was trimmed by 6 bases and V by 6 bases; bases with no gene match: 10. The length of the CDR3 is 15 residues. Per the germline V gene, CDR1 is SGHDT and CDR2 is YYEEEE. In DNA form, the CDR3 reads TGTGCCAGCAACCTGGTGGGACAGGGGGCAAGCGAGCAGTACTTC. It encodes CASNLVGQGASEQYF. The whole variable domain, remainder taken from reference TRBV5-6 and TRBJ2-7, is DAGVTQSPTHLIKTRGQQVTLRCSPKSGHDTVSWYQQALGQGPQFIFQYYEEEERQRGNFPDRFSGHQFPNYSSELNVNALLLGDSALYLCASNLVGQGASEQYFGPGTRLTVT.

This chain uses TRBV12-3 or TRBV12-4 with TRBJ2-5; a possible D gene is TRBD2 (7 bases). V lost 3 bases to trimming and J lost 5 bases, with 10 bases between them. This CDR3 has 13 amino acids. The CDR3 nucleotides are TGTGCCAGCAGTTTGGGGGGGCCGGAGACCCAGTACTTC. Translated: CASSLGGPETQYF.

The chain recombines TRBV24-1 with TRBJ2-7, with a possible D match to TRBD1 (6 bases). Germline V gene data show CDR1 as KGHDR and CDR2 as SFDVKD. Between the trimmed V and J ends, which lost 3 bases and 2 bases, there was a span of 13 bases. The CDR3 has 15 amino acids. CDR3 in DNA: TGTGCCACCAGTGATACGACAGGCTCCACCTACGAGCAGTACTTC. It specifies CATSDTTGSTYEQYF.

V and J are TRBV7-3 and TRBJ2-6; D unresolved. CDR3 size: 15 residues. Germline assignment: CDR1 SGHTA and CDR2 FQGTGA. The ends were cut back, 1 base at V and 0 bases at J, with 4 bases in the middle. DNA of the CDR3: TGTGCCAGCAGCTTAAGAGACTCTGGGGCCAACGTCCTGACTTTC. Translating gives CASSLRDSGANVLTF.

The genes are TRBV27 and TRBJ2-7, with D possibly being TRBD1 (6 bases). Germline CDR1 MNHEY, CDR2 SMNVEV (reference sequence). CDR3 length: 15 residues. With 1 base removed from V and 2 bases from J, the gap between germline ends came to 12 bases. In DNA form, the CDR3 reads TGTGCCAGCAGTTTATTCTCCGGGACAACCTACGAGCAGTACTTC. Its translation: CASSLFSGTTYEQYF.

The rearrangement joins TRBV4-1 to TRBJ1-5, with 8 positions matching TRBD1. The germline gives CDR1 MGHRA, CDR2 YSYEKL. V lost 0 bases and J lost 5; bases outside the gene matches: 6. CDR3 length: 16 residues. CDR3 nucleotide sequence: TGCGCCAGCAGCCAAGATAGAGAGGACAGGGATCAGCCCCAGCATTTT. Residues: CASSQDREDRDQPQHF.

This chain links TRBV24-1 with TRBJ2-2; D call uncertain. The CDR3 runs to 15 residues. Trimming removed 0 bases at V and 3 bases at J, with 7 bases between. The germline V gene encodes CDR1 KGHDR and CDR2 SFDVKD. The CDR3 here is CATSDLWAHTGELFF. The CDR3 region has the DNA TGTGCCACCAGTGATTTGTGGGCCCACACCGGGGAGCTGTTTTTT.

In nucleotides, the CDR3 is TGTGCCAGCAGCTCCGGACTAGCGAAGGGGCTGCGCACAGATACGCAGTATTTT. Translation: CASSSGLAKGLRTDTQYF. The V call is TRBV5-5, the J call TRBJ2-3; 9 bases match TRBD2. CDR3 length: 18 residues. J gave up 1 base and V 3 bases, and 12 bases lay outside the gene matches. Germline CDR1 reads SGHKS; CDR2 reads YYEKEE (reference sequence).

This sequence joins TRBV6-5 and TRBJ1-5, with 7 bases lining up with TRBD1. Germline CDR1 and CDR2: MNHEY and SVGAGI. J lost 7 bases, V lost 5 bases, and 5 bases had no gene match. CDR3 size: 13 residues. CDR3 nucleotides: TGTGCCAGCAGTATCGACAGGGTACAGCCCCAGCATTTT. Its protein is CASSIDRVQPQHF.

This sequence joins TRBV28 and TRBJ1-5; no clear D. The germline V gene has CDR1 MDHEN and CDR2 SYDVKM. V lost 3 bases to trimming and J lost 3 bases, with 9 bases between them. The CDR3 runs 14 residues. In DNA, the CDR3 is TGTGCCAGCAGTTTCCAAGCGGCCAATCAGCCCCAGCATTTT. It yields the protein CASSFQAANQPQHF.

J is TRBJ2-7 and V is TRBV13; 9 nucleotides match TRBD2. Germline V gene sequence: CDR1 PRHDT, CDR2 FYEKMQ (reference sequence). J gave up 2 bases and V 5 bases, and 16 bases lay outside the gene matches. The CDR3 loop spans 18 amino acids. The DNA of the CDR3 is TGTGCCAGCAGCAAACACCCCCCGACTAGCGGCACAACCTACGAGCAGTACTTC. This encodes CASSKHPPTSGTTYEQYF.

The rearrangement uses TRBV2 and TRBJ2-2; 7 nucleotides agree with TRBD1. The CDR3 contains 15 residues. The junction had 4 bases not matched to a gene; V was cut back by 3 bases and J by 3 bases. Germline V gives CDR1 SNHLY, CDR2 FYNNEI. Here the CDR3 DNA reads TGTGCCAGCAGTGAGCAGGGGGAAGACACCGGGGAGCTGTTTTTT. Translation: CASSEQGEDTGELFF.

The chain uses TRBV5-5 and TRBJ2-2; D is possibly TRBD1 (5 bases). Germline CDR1 and CDR2: SGHKS and YYEKEE (reference sequence). Trimming removed 0 bases from V and 5 bases from J, with 14 bases in between. The CDR3 contains 16 residues. CDR3 amino acids: CASSLAVISGTGELFF. The CDR3 nucleotides are TGTGCCAGCAGCTTGGCCGTTATTTCAGGGACCGGGGAGCTGTTTTTT. The entire variable domain, with the rest obtained from reference TRBV5-5 and TRBJ2-2, is as follows: DAGVTQSPTHLIKTRGQQVTLRCSPISGHKSVSWYQQVLGQGPQFIFQYYEKEERGRGNFPDRFSARQFPNYSSELNVNALLLGDSALYLCASSLAVISGTGELFFGEGSRLTVL.

The chain carries TRBV28 and TRBJ1-5, with 11 bases aligning to TRBD1. The CDR3 is 18 residues long. With 7 bases clipped from V and 6 bases from J, the junction kept 17 bases outside the gene matches. Germline V gene data show CDR1 as MDHEN and CDR2 as SYDVKM. The CDR3 spells CASIEPWTGGGPAQPQHF. The CDR3 DNA sequence: TGTGCCAGCATAGAACCCTGGACAGGGGGCGGACCGGCTCAGCCCCAGCATTTT.

This chain joins TRBV28 and TRBJ1-1; possibly TRBD1 for D (6 bases). Germline CDR1 reads MDHEN; CDR2 reads SYDVKM. The CDR3 totals 13 residues. V was pared by 7 bases and J by 3 bases, with 12 bases between. The CDR3, as DNA: TGTGCCAGCACCAACAGGGACGACACTGAAGCTTTCTTT. This encodes CASTNRDDTEAFF.

This clone was observed a single time. The chain carries TRBV27 and TRBJ2-5; the D gene is possibly TRBD2 (7 bases). The CDR3 extends over 16 amino acids. V lost 0 bases to trimming and J lost 5 bases, with 16 bases between them. From germline, CDR1 is MNHEY and CDR2 SMNVEV (reference sequence). The CDR3: CASSLSRAGARETQYF. CDR3 sequence (DNA): TGTGCCAGCAGTTTATCGCGGGCGGGGGCGCGGGAGACCCAGTACTTC.

The rearrangement uses TRBV5-1 and TRBJ2-3; D is possibly TRBD1 (7 bases). This CDR3 is built from 20 residues. Germline CDR1 reads SGHRS; CDR2 reads YFSETQ. Trimming removed 0 bases at V and 1 base at J, with 24 bases between. The CDR3 protein is CASSLAGRGRWATRTDTQYF. CDR3 DNA: TGCGCCAGCAGCTTGGCCGGCAGGGGGAGGTGGGCTACCCGCACAGATACGCAGTATTTT.

The chain combines TRBV6-5 with TRBJ2-1, with TRBD2 identical over 9 bases. The CDR3 extends over 14 amino acids. CDR1 is MNHEY, CDR2 SVGAGI, per germline. V lost 7 bases and J lost 9; bases outside the gene matches: 10. In nucleotides, the CDR3 is TGTGCCAGCACCCGGGGGGGAGCGGGGGGTGAGCAGTTCTTC. Translating gives CASTRGGAGGEQFF.

The chain carries TRBV21-1 and TRBJ1-1; TRBD1, as called in the table, went unchecked against the DNA. TRBV21-1 is noted as a pseudogene. The CDR3 length is 15 residues. The CDR3 DNA reads TGTGCCAGCAGCAAAACGACGGACATGAACACTGAAGCTTTCTTT. This translates into CASSKTTDMNTEAFF.

The chain links TRBV19 to TRBJ2-7, with 12 bases matching TRBD2. Germline V gene sequence: CDR1 LNHDA, CDR2 SQIVND (reference sequence). CDR3 length: 15 residues. V lost 7 bases and J lost 2; bases outside the gene matches: 6. CDR3 residues: CASTLGLAGAYEQYF. The CDR3 region has the DNA TGTGCCAGTACCCTGGGACTAGCGGGTGCCTACGAGCAGTACTTC. Together with reference TRBV19 and TRBJ2-7, the CDR3 gives the full variable domain: DGGITQSPKYLFRKEGQNVTLSCEQNLNHDAMYWYRQDPGQGLRLIYYSQIVNDFQKGDIAEGYSVSREKKESFPLTVTSAQKNPTAFYLCASTLGLAGAYEQYFGPGTRLTVT.

The chain uses TRBV14 and TRBJ2-4; no reliable D call. The CDR3 covers 13 residues. Germline CDR1 SGHDN, CDR2 FVKESK. V gave up 0 bases and J gave up 2 bases, with 2 bases separating them. The CDR3: CASSQDSKNIQYF. CDR3 DNA: TGTGCCAGCAGCCAAGACTCCAAAAACATTCAGTACTTC.

A few counts support this clone. The chain links TRBV3-1 (or the pseudogene TRBV3-2) to TRBJ1-5, with D possibly being TRBD1 (6 bases). The CDR3 totals 16 residues. CDR1 is LGHDT and CDR2 is YNNKEL in the germline V gene (reference sequence). V was cut by 1 base and J by 0 bases, with 10 bases left in between. CDR3 protein: CASSQGGPFSNQPQHF. CDR3 in DNA: TGTGCCAGCAGCCAAGGGGGGCCATTTAGCAATCAGCCCCAGCATTTT.

The V gene is TRBV29-1, the J gene TRBJ2-7; 8 bases map to TRBD2. Per germline, CDR1 SQVTM and CDR2 ANQGSEA. V trimming: 2 bases; J trimming: 6 bases; junction bases outside the gene matches: 3. There are 12 residues in the CDR3. The CDR3 sequence is CSVERSGSEQYF. The CDR3 nucleotides are TGCAGCGTTGAAAGGAGCGGGAGCGAGCAGTACTTC.

CDR3 sequence (DNA): TGTGCCAGCAGTGACCCCGGACACCTGAACACTGAAGCTTTCTTT. It codes for CASSDPGHLNTEAFF. The chain combines TRBV6-1 with TRBJ1-1; the D gene is possibly TRBD1 (5 bases). Trimming cost V 3 bases and J 0 bases, with 11 bases left between them. CDR3 length: 15 residues. Germline lookup yields CDR1 MNHNS and CDR2 SASEGT.

Here the CDR3 reads CASSETGKQNYGYTF. CDR3 sequence (DNA): TGTGCCAGCAGTGAAACCGGGAAACAAAACTATGGCTACACCTTC. V usage is TRBV6-1 and J usage is TRBJ1-2; D gene ambiguous. Germline assignment: CDR1 MNHNS and CDR2 SASEGT. The CDR3 runs 15 residues. V gave up 2 bases and J gave up 2 bases, with 12 bases separating them.

This clone was observed once. V is TRBV18 and J is TRBJ2-2, with 7 bases identical to TRBD1. J gave up 6 bases and V 3 bases, and 4 bases lay outside the gene matches. The CDR3 consists of 14 residues. CDR1 KGHSH and CDR2 LQKENI come from the germline V gene. DNA of the CDR3: TGTGCCAGCTCACCCGACAGGGTAGCCGGGGAGCTGTTTTTT. Translation gives CASSPDRVAGELFF. Based on the CDR3 plus reference TRBV18 and TRBJ2-2, the full variable domain is NAGVMQNPRHLVRRRGQEARLRCSPMKGHSHVYWYRQLPEEGLKFMVYLQKENIIDESGMPKERFSAEFPKEGPSILRIQQVVRGDSAAYFCASSPDRVAGELFFGEGSRLTVL.